The sequence of this TCR beta chain was determined in a study of blood T cell repertoires in COVID-19. Study-level background: Samples taken during acute and convalescent COVID-19 were collected in the United States, Italy and Spain.

Assay used: immunoSEQ multiplex PCR; TCRdb lists only in-frame clones, some missing. The repertoire holds more than 110,000 clones, with approximately 90% as singletons. Trimming removed 1 base from V and 5 bases from J, with 12 bases in between. The CDR3 spans 14 residues. Germline CDR1 and CDR2: SGHRS and YFSETQ. This receptor was obtained from a woman aged 40-49 years with acute or convalescent COVID-19. Input material: peripheral blood. The chain joins TRBV5-1 to TRBJ2-5; TRBD1 might be the D (6 bases). Here the CDR3 reads CASSLQGFLETQYF. The DNA for the CDR3 is TGCGCCAGCAGCTTGCAGGGGTTCTTGGAGACCCAGTACTTC.